The next 18 T cell receptor beta chains were all read from a single sample in a study of shared clonotypes between healthy human individuals. Produced via immunoSEQ multiplex PCR; TCRdb's table is partial and in-frame only. Of roughly 1,000,000 clones in the sample, 75% to 80% were seen once. The specimen sequenced was memory CD4+ T cells from PBMCs. The subset here: CD45RA-negative fraction. The receptors here all came from a man aged 18 to 30 in good health. Some clones in this sample may be carry-over from other donors' samples.

This clone was seen repeatedly, ten times or more. V is TRBV28 and J is TRBJ2-1; 14 bases align to TRBD2. Germline CDR1 is MDHEN and CDR2 is SYDVKM. Unmatched junction bases numbered 5, after V lost 5 bases and J lost 2 bases. This CDR3 has 17 amino acids. As DNA, the CDR3 is TGTGCCAGCAGTGGGCCGACTAGCGGGAGGGCCTACAATGAGCAGTTCTTC. Protein sequence: CASSGPTSGRAYNEQFF.

The V and J genes are TRBV6-5 and TRBJ1-2; 7 bases match TRBD1. This CDR3 spans 14 amino acids. Losses at the gene ends were 4 bases for V and 4 bases for J; bases not matched to a gene: 6. Germline V gene sequence: CDR1 MNHEY, CDR2 SVGAGI. CDR3 protein: CASSSDGTAYGYTF. The DNA of the CDR3 is TGTGCCAGCAGTTCCGACGGGACAGCCTATGGCTACACCTTC.

This sequence joins TRBV5-4 and TRBJ1-2, with D perhaps matching TRBD1 (6 bases). Germline loops: CDR1 SGHNT, CDR2 YYREEE (reference sequence). V was clipped by 3 bases and J by 3 bases, with 12 bases between them. This CDR3 has 14 amino acids. The CDR3: CASSSYREYYGYTF. In nucleotides, the CDR3 is TGTGCCAGCAGCTCATACAGGGAGTACTATGGCTACACCTTC. Looking up the rest from reference TRBV5-4 and TRBJ1-2 gives the full variable domain: ETGVTQSPTHLIKTRGQQVTLRCSSQSGHNTVSWYQQALGQGPQFIFQYYREEENGRGNFPPRFSGLQFPNYSSELNVNALELDDSALYLCASSSYREYYGYTFGSGTRLTVV.

V gene TRBV6-6 combines with J gene TRBJ1-1, with TRBD1 as a possible D gene (5 bases). The CDR3 length is 16 residues. CDR1 is MNHNY, CDR2 SVGAGI, per germline (reference sequence). V was clipped by 8 bases and J by 4 bases, with 23 bases between them. The CDR3 DNA sequence: TGTGCCAGCGTATCACGGACATCCAGGCCGGGCACTGAAGCTTTCTTT. This codes for CASVSRTSRPGTEAFF.

V and J are TRBV30 and TRBJ2-5; 8 bases are shared with TRBD2. This CDR3 comprises 14 residues. The ends lost 2 bases at V and 7 bases at J; junction bases unmatched: 9. Germline assignment: CDR1 GTSNPN and CDR2 SVGIG (reference sequence). DNA for the CDR3: TGTGCCTGGAGTCTGCGGGGGGCCTGGGGGACCCAGTACTTC. Translating gives CAWSLRGAWGTQYF.

This clone was picked up many times. The V call is TRBV5-3, the J call TRBJ1-5; D unclear. TRBV5-3 is recorded as an ORF, its role being uncertain. Trimming took off 0 bases at V and 4 bases at J, with 11 bases between the two ends. The length of the CDR3 is 15 residues. CDR3 protein: CARSLAAARNQPQHF. DNA of the CDR3: TGTGCCAGAAGCTTGGCGGCAGCACGGAATCAGCCCCAGCATTTT.

The table lists this clone with a few counts. This rearrangement joins TRBV2 to TRBJ2-1, with TRBD2 matching 11 bases. CDR1 is SNHLY and CDR2 is FYNNEI in the germline V gene. After removal of 6 bases from V and 4 bases from J, the junction contained 8 bases not matched to a gene. CDR3 length: 16 amino acids. In DNA form, the CDR3 reads TGTGCCAGCAGCTTAGCGGGAGGGAGGGGATACAATGAGCAGTTCTTC. Amino acids: CASSLAGGRGYNEQFF. The full variable domain, completed using reference TRBV2 and TRBJ2-1, is EPEVTQTPSHQVTQMGQEVILRCVPISNHLYFYWYRQILGQKVEFLVSFYNNEISEKSEIFDDQFSVERPDGSNFTLKIRSTKLEDSAMYFCASSLAGGRGYNEQFFGPGTRLTVL.

The chain has TRBV7-2 and TRBJ2-5; TRBD2 aligns across 10 bases. The germline V gene has CDR1 SGHTA and CDR2 FQGNSA. Trimming removed 6 bases from V and 0 bases from J; junction bases left unmatched: 13. The CDR3 covers 18 residues. The CDR3 region is CASSFGTSANNYQETQYF. The CDR3 DNA reads TGTGCCAGCAGTTTCGGGACTAGCGCAAACAACTACCAAGAGACCCAGTACTTC.

V and J are TRBV27 and TRBJ1-1; 9 bases map to TRBD1. CDR3 length: 15 amino acids. CDR1 MNHEY and CDR2 SMNVEV come from the germline V gene (reference sequence). J was trimmed by 9 bases and V by 5 bases; bases with no gene match: 13. The CDR3 DNA reads as TGTGCCAGCAGTCCCCGTCCCGGGACAGGGTCCAAAGCTTTCTTT. It yields the protein CASSPRPGTGSKAFF.

The count of this clone is one. The identical CDR3 is also encoded by other nucleotide sequences in the sample. The V call is TRBV5-1, the J call TRBJ2-7; TRBD2 matches 12 bases. The CDR3 extends over 14 amino acids. Trimming took 2 bases from V and 4 from J; bases not matched to a gene: 1. Germline lookup yields CDR1 SGHRS and CDR2 YFSETQ. As DNA, the CDR3 is TGCGCCAGCAGCTTCACTAGCGGGGGGTACGAGCAGTACTTC. Protein sequence: CASSFTSGGYEQYF.

The chain carries TRBV9 and TRBJ2-5, with 8 bases lining up with TRBD2. Trimming at V came to 0 bases and at J to 3 bases, leaving 4 bases not matched to a gene. CDR3 size: 15 residues. Germline V lookup: CDR1 SGDLS, CDR2 YYNGEE. CDR3: CASSVAGSGEETQYF. CDR3 DNA sequence: TGTGCCAGCAGCGTAGCGGGTAGCGGGGAAGAGACCCAGTACTTC. Together with reference TRBV9 and TRBJ2-5, the CDR3 gives the full variable domain: DSGVTQTPKHLITATGQRVTLRCSPRSGDLSVYWYQQSLDQGLQFLIQYYNGEERAKGNILERFSAQQFPDLHSELNLSSLELGDSALYFCASSVAGSGEETQYFGPGTRLLVL.

The V gene is TRBV7-8, the J gene TRBJ2-3, with TRBD1 identical over 9 bases. The V segment lost 0 bases and the J segment 4 bases; nucleotides outside the gene matches: 8. CDR1 SGHVS and CDR2 FQNEAQ come from the germline V gene. The CDR3 is 17 residues long. CDR3 sequence: CASSLAGGQGRADTQYF. The CDR3 DNA reads as TGTGCCAGCAGCTTAGCGGGGGGACAGGGCAGGGCAGATACGCAGTATTTT.

Comments on this clone: This probably arose from a read error, given a far larger clone one base away. The chain joins TRBV4-3 to TRBJ1-4, with unresolved D. Germline loops: CDR1 LGHNA, CDR2 YSLEER. The CDR3 has 16 amino acids. CDR3 nucleotide sequence: TGCGCCAGCGGCCAAGATAGGACTGCAACTAATGAAAAACTGTTTTTT. This encodes CASGQDRTATNEKLFF.

This clone was recorded a few times. The sample carries other DNA sequences with the same CDR3. V usage is TRBV28 and J usage is TRBJ1-2; 11 positions match TRBD1. The V and J ends lost 4 bases and 4 bases, in that order; junction bases with no gene match: 5. CDR1 and CDR2 (germline): MDHEN, SYDVKM. CDR3 size: 15 residues. The CDR3 sequence: CASSSGTGGPYGYTF. In nucleotides, the CDR3 is TGTGCCAGCAGTTCGGGGACAGGGGGGCCCTATGGCTACACCTTC.

The V call is TRBV15, the J call TRBJ2-6, with 7 bases aligning to TRBD1. Looked up from germline, CDR1 is LNHNV and CDR2 is YYDKDF (reference sequence). V lost 5 bases to trimming and J lost 3 bases; unmatched junction nucleotides: 4. The length of the CDR3 is 15 residues. The CDR3 protein is CATSLDRVGANVLTF. The CDR3 nucleotides read TGTGCCACCAGCCTTGACAGGGTTGGGGCCAACGTCCTGACTTTC.

The rearrangement joins TRBV27 to TRBJ2-7, with D uncertain. The CDR3 length is 13 residues. CDR1 and CDR2 from the germline V gene are MNHEY and SMNVEV (reference sequence). Trimming took off 8 bases at V and 2 bases at J, with 13 bases between the two ends. The CDR3 spells CASQPRSAYEQYF. The DNA for the CDR3 is TGTGCCAGCCAACCGCGAAGTGCCTACGAGCAGTACTTC.

This chain uses TRBV7-3 with TRBJ1-3; weak D call: TRBD1 (6 bases). This CDR3 contains 15 residues. Trimming stripped 0 bases from V and 2 bases from J, with 8 bases between. Germline V gene data show CDR1 as SGHTA and CDR2 as FQGTGA. The chain's CDR3 is CASSLTGAAGNTIYF. The CDR3 DNA sequence: TGTGCCAGCAGCTTAACGGGGGCGGCTGGAAACACCATATATTTT.

The chain couples TRBV5-5 to TRBJ2-4; 10 bases map to TRBD2. Germline lookup yields CDR1 SGHKS and CDR2 YYEKEE (reference sequence). The junction had 8 bases not matched to a gene; V was cut back by 2 bases and J by 3 bases. CDR3 size: 17 residues. The CDR3 here is CASSFDALAGNKNIQYF. The CDR3 bases are TGTGCCAGCAGCTTCGACGCACTAGCGGGAAACAAAAACATTCAGTACTTC.